What follows describes a single TCR beta chain. Its antigen has not been determined. No quality values exist for individual bases; no much larger clone is one base distant. This entry comes from a study of cytomegalovirus exposure and HLA in healthy donors (dated 2017 in TCRdb). Study-wide context: An earlier analysis of approximately 590 of the donors reported roughly 300 Gb of sequence data and approximately 110 million unique TCR beta sequences from 190 million or so T cells. An early release covering about 600 HLA-typed donors comprised around 300 gigabases of sequencing data and 65 million to 100 million unique TCR sequences. Of the roughly 400 genotyped donors, approximately 83% fell in the genetic ancestry cluster associated with self-reported Caucasian donors. The aim of the study was to test whether cataloging public T cell receptors could identify signatures of past pathogen exposure. Using immunosequencing, the study profiled T cell repertoires from roughly 650 subjects and related those repertoires to cytomegalovirus serostatus. Along with the 666-subject first cohort, a separate validation cohort of more than 90 different subjects was used. The study combined high-throughput TCR immunosequencing, statistical association of individual TCRs with disease status, and machine learning to predict cytomegalovirus infection status. To study patterns of TCR occurrence, a later analysis re-analyzed previously published TCR beta repertoires from around 700 donors and added high-resolution HLA genotyping. In the later analysis, no new phenotypic data were used to find candidate immune exposures; instead, reliance was placed on TCR beta sequences and their occurrence across donors. An earlier analysis of fewer than 750 of the donors used high-throughput TCR beta sequencing to judge whether each TCR beta V gene segment behaved as functional or pseudogenic. Alongside the repertoire data, information on donor age, sex, ethnicity and CMV serostatus was compiled. In a later genetic analysis, genome-wide SNP genotypes for 398 of the 666 donors were used, and that subset was treated as a discovery cohort. All discovery cohort repertoires had been generated on a single sequencing platform. Both class I and class II loci were covered by HLA typing, at four-digit resolution. The number of donors typed differed by locus, with about 629-630 for A, B, C, DRB1 and DQB1, approximately 500 for DQA1, some 570 for DPA1, and about 450 for DPB1. Four or five DR-DQ haplotypes were handled as single units for association and clustering because linkage in the cohort was strong. Across 398 genotyped donors of the cohort, an average of approximately 240,000 unique TCR beta nucleotide sequences per donor were sequenced, and approximately 19% of those sequences were non-productive. General study outcomes and caveats: Because HLA typing was unavailable for some donors at each locus, only the typed subset was used in association tests. In the study, 150 to 200 TCR beta chains were listed as associated with cytomegalovirus. Approximately 18 rarely observed V segments, including chromosome 9 orphons, were excluded from the earlier analysis of several hundred of the donors because counts were too low. Assigning TCR associations to individual alleles was difficult when HLA alleles, especially DR and DQ, strongly co-occurred. Only TCR beta chains were sequenced in this cohort, and the absence of alpha or paired-chain data limited detectable features. Presence/absence analyses assumed roughly uniform sequencing depth across donors, an assumption that may not hold. A further reported finding was that TCR beta sequences accurately predicted the HLA-A and HLA-B alleles for most subjects in the first cohort. In a later analysis, TCR association rates were found to vary across HLA loci, with the most associated TCRs seen for DRB1 alleles and the fewest for HLA-C alleles. Most TCR sequences were observed very rarely across donors, whereas some public TCRs were present in many individuals. V-gene and J-gene trimming of TCR beta chains was associated with a missense DCLRE1C variant in a later genetic analysis, and the association was replicated in an independent cohort. A later analysis found that most CMV-associated TCR beta chains appeared HLA-restricted, with HLA associations seemingly driven largely by CMV exposure. A later genetic analysis reported fewer N-insertions in productive TCRs among donors in an Asian-associated ancestry cluster than the roughly 620-donor mean. It was suggested by the authors that the approach could potentially be generalized to other disease states and immunological phenotypes. In vitro tests confirmed that three of the cytomegalovirus-associated TCR beta chains recognize cytomegalovirus antigens. According to a later analysis, parvovirus B19, influenza, CMV and Epstein-Barr virus appeared linked to several top co-occurrence clusters. Correlated functional status among segregating V segments might reflect linkage disequilibrium, but an unknown experimental factor could not be ruled out. Compared with equally common non-associated chains, HLA-associated TCR beta chains in a later analysis were more clonally expanded and had lower generation probabilities. The sequencing pipeline was judged likely to have produced a cluster of highly shared sequence variants as a technical artifact. At a false discovery rate of 0.05, a later analysis linked roughly 17,000 TCR beta sequences to specific HLA alleles. Immune exposure information for the cohort was limited to CMV serostatus. The classifier was reported to diagnose cytomegalovirus status with high specificity and sensitivity in both the original and validation cohorts. Broadly in line with IMGT annotations, most TCR beta V segments showed up in productive rearrangements about 90% or about 30% of the time in an earlier analysis of several hundred of the donors. Some IMGT-functional V segments, including TRBV6-2 and TRBV6-3, could not be told apart with the 87-base-pair reads, so those segments were excluded.

The library was obtained by the immunoSEQ multiplex PCR assay. For the multiplex PCR, a mixture combining 60 forward primers for TCR Vbeta segments and 13 reverse primers for TCR Jbeta segments was used. Amplification of the CDR3 region of rearranged TCR beta genes was performed with a multiplex PCR assay on genomic DNA. On the Illumina HiSeq System, the amplified TCR beta libraries were sequenced as 87-base-pair reads. Turning to the authors' computational methods: In a later analysis, tens of millions of unique TCR beta chains were counted across the 500 to 850 repertoires, and around 10 million of these chains were shared by at least two donors. Raw reads were error-corrected and collapsed into unique sequences by a nearest-neighbor algorithm in which closely related sequences were merged to remove PCR and sequencing errors. CDR3 sequences were aligned to IMGT reference sequences to assign V, D and J gene segments. For a sequence to be retained, at least a six-nucleotide match to both a V gene segment and a J gene segment was required. Rearrangements were called productive when the CDR3 lacked stop codons and stayed in frame with V and J; all others were non-productive. Following IMGT convention, CDR3 was defined as the stretch from the second conserved V-encoded cysteine to the conserved J-encoded phenylalanine. The earlier analysis of a few hundred of the donors excluded sequences that lacked an unambiguous match to a single V gene segment. An earlier analysis of a few hundred of the donors called V segments functional above 56.7% productive rearrangements and segregating when the between-donor standard deviation exceeded 5%. A statistical classification framework was developed to diagnose cytomegalovirus status using the catalog of TCR beta chain sequences. In a later analysis, V and J genes were assigned by comparing TCR nucleotide sequences against IMGT/GENE-DB human TR gene sequences. A later analysis assigned CDR3 sequences and most-parsimonious VDJ recombination scenarios with the TCRdist pipeline. In a later analysis, every TCR beta chain was defined by the combination of its CDR3 amino acid sequence and its V-gene family, and reads without a unique V-gene family were dropped. A later analysis removed 500 to 650 highly shared, low-generation-probability nucleotide sequences to deal with suspected cross-contamination and a sequencing artifact. In a later analysis, a clonal expansion index was calculated for each public chain from normalized within-repertoire ranks of inferred template counts. Generation probabilities in a later analysis came from a VDJ recombination model fitted to out-of-frame rearrangements, and those results were checked against IGoR. Hypergeometric tests were used in a later analysis to score TCR-TCR, TCR-HLA and TCR-CMV co-occurrence, with a repertoire-size bias correction applied to the TCR pairs. A later analysis estimated false discovery rates by permuting HLA or CMV assignments 20 times. A later analysis grouped co-occurring TCRs with DBSCAN, adding TCRdist sequence similarity when clustering within HLA-allele-positive subsets. Co-occurrence clustering excluded repertoires with fewer than 30,000 or more than 120,000 public chains, plus five with anomalous nucleotide sharing. The source is immuneACCESS, and TCRdb retained only in-frame sequences with V and J called. Part of the clones is not carried over; for the studies checked, unresolved V genes explain less than half of this, and the remainder is unexplained. The DNA was the basis for D and trimming; V, J and clone size are from that table. Here the sample has roughly 98,000 clones; roughly 74% occur a single time. The ten largest clonotypes hold approximately 3% of the sample.

The germline V gene sets CDR1 to MDHEN and CDR2 to SYDVKM. Trimming leaves V shorter by 5 bases and J shorter by 2 bases, with the junction holding 7 bases beyond the gene matches. The CDR3 contains 15 residues, cysteine and phenylalanine counted. CDR3 DNA only is kept here, 45 bases in frame from base 1. The cohort was made up of approximately 670 healthy bone marrow donors. At the time of sampling, all cohort members were nominally healthy, though unrecorded immune exposures were likely present. The donor was CMV seropositive and belonged to the group of over 250 seropositive cohort members. A peripheral blood sample was provided by each donor, and peripheral blood mononuclear cells were used for TCR beta sequencing. The Qiagen DNeasy Blood Extraction Kit was used to extract genomic DNA from the blood cell samples.

This clonotype originated in a female donor in good health and CMV-seropositive. The sequence joins TRBV28 to TRBJ1-2; TRBD1 matches 8 bases in the middle. Sequencing was performed on PBMCs. The bases are TGTGCCAGCAGTATAGGGGGACAGGTAAACTATGGCTACACCTTC. Its translation is CASSIGGQVNYGYTF.